This T cell receptor beta chain was recorded in a study of T cell changes during pregnancy in multiple sclerosis. V was trimmed by 6 bases and J by 6 bases, leaving 18 bases between them. Germline values: CDR1 WSHSY, CDR2 SAAADI. CDR3 size: 14 residues. This clone appeared a single time. Libraries were prepared by immunoSEQ multiplex PCR; TCRdb keeps only in-frame clonotypes and omits some of them. In the table there are under 25,000 clones, around four fifths of which are singletons. The sequence was obtained from a female donor in good health, enrolled as a control in a pregnancy study. The V and J genes are TRBV10-2 and TRBJ2-7; D perhaps matches TRBD1 (6 bases). The specimen comprised CD8+ T cells from peripheral blood mononuclear cells, sampled in the first trimester of pregnancy. Here the CDR3 reads CASRKGTPPSEQYF. CDR3 nucleotides: TGCGCCAGCAGGAAAGGGACACCTCCCAGCGAGCAGTACTTC.